The 2 T cell receptor beta chains in this list originate from one sample, sequenced in a study of blood T cell repertoires in COVID-19. Some clones are missing from TCRdb's copy, which holds only in-frame ones; the method was immunoSEQ multiplex PCR. The sample carries about 200,000 clones, approximately 90% recorded once. Material: PBMCs or T cells enriched from blood (not recorded which). The receptors come from a young man who had recovered from COVID-19.

The chain employs TRBV5-4 and TRBJ1-4; 8 bases align to TRBD1. The V gene end was trimmed by 5 bases and the J gene end by 7 bases; junction bases not matched to a gene: 13. The CDR3 is 16 amino acids. Germline V gene lookup returns CDR1 SGHNT and CDR2 YYREEE (reference sequence). CDR3 bases: TGTGCCAGCAGGGGGAATCCAGGGGGCCCGGGTGAAAAACTGTTTTTT. Its protein is CASRGNPGGPGEKLFF.

The chain recombines TRBV11-2 with TRBJ2-2; TRBD1 matches 8 bases. Germline-derived CDR1 and CDR2 are SGHAT and FQNNGV. With 5 bases clipped from V and 5 bases from J, the junction kept 7 bases outside the gene matches. This CDR3 is built from 15 residues. CDR3 nucleotides: TGTGCCAGCAGCCCGCAGGGGGCTTGGACCGGGGAGCTGTTTTTT. Its translation: CASSPQGAWTGELFF.